This T cell receptor (beta chain) came from a study of T-cell reconstitution after alpha-beta-depleted transplantation in children. Points from the study as a whole: After one year, T-cell counts and TCRbeta diversity mostly came from new T cells. Reported findings indicate that, about two months after transplant, alpha-beta T cells came from several hundred expanded clones, which were derived from non-depleted graft cells. Surviving recipient T cells and thymic progenitors underlay high day-60 TCRbeta diversity in some patients.

The CDR3 spans 16 residues. Trimming removed 1 base from V and 4 bases from J; junction bases left unmatched: 8. Germline V CDR1 and CDR2: DFQATT, SNEGSKA (reference sequence). On this clonotype itself: Its antigen is undetermined.

Unique molecular identifiers were used in preparing the TCRbeta library. TCRdb independently ran MiXCR on the PCR reads; one entry per CDR3 protein. In the table there are about 180,000 distinct CDR3 sequences, around 10% of which are singletons. This sequence was found in a boy aged 2 to 10 with acute myeloid leukemia, due to receive a stem cell transplant. The source material was PBMCs, sampled before TCRalphabeta/CD19-depleted stem cell transplant. This sequence joins TRBV20-1 and TRBJ2-1; 9 bases are shared with TRBD2. The CDR3 DNA is TGCAGTGCTAGAGGACGCGGGGGGGGGCCGTACAATGAGCAGTTCTTC. Translating gives CSARGRGGGPYNEQFF.